Below are 32 T cell receptor beta chains sequenced from a single sample in a study of T cells in Graves' hyperthyroidism and ophthalmopathy. TCR beta CDR3 regions were amplified from RNA transcripts. TCR CDR3 underwent first-round RT-PCR with the HTBI primer set. TCRdb recomputed calls from the multiplex PCR reads with MiXCR, one row per CDR3 protein. The table includes 800,000 or so distinct CDR3 sequences, about 38% detected once. The source material was blood. The receptors shown here come from a man younger than 30 with Graves' hyperthyroidism.

This clonotype turned up a few times. V gene TRBV27 combines with J gene TRBJ2-7, with 7 bases identical to TRBD1. The CDR3 runs to 13 residues. With 2 bases clipped from V and 5 bases from J, the junction kept 3 bases outside the gene matches. Germline CDR1 MNHEY, CDR2 SMNVEV (reference sequence). CDR3 coding DNA: TGTGCCAGCAGTTTAACAGGGGCCAACGAGCAGTACTTC. This gives the protein CASSLTGANEQYF.

This clonotype was detected a few times. The chain has TRBV12-3 or TRBV12-4 and TRBJ1-5; possible D gene TRBD1, 5 bases. CDR3 size: 16 residues. Trimming stripped 5 bases from V and 0 bases from J, with 14 bases between. CDR3 nucleotide sequence: TGTGCCAGCAGTCCCGGGGGACCTTTTAGCAATCAGCCCCAGCATTTT. It is translated as CASSPGGPFSNQPQHF.

In this sample, this clonotype turned up a few times. CDR3 in amino acids: CATSLGGGDEKLFF. DNA of the CDR3: TGTGCCACCTCTCTCGGGGGGGGAGATGAAAAACTGTTTTTT. This chain joins TRBV15 and TRBJ1-4; D is perhaps TRBD1 (5 bases). CDR1 is LNHNV and CDR2 is YYDKDF in the germline V gene (reference sequence). The CDR3 has 14 residues. The V and J ends lost 8 bases and 6 bases respectively, with 16 bases between them.

This clonotype came up once. The chain employs TRBV29-1 and TRBJ1-5; D gene uncertain. V lost 8 bases to trimming and J lost 2 bases, with 10 bases between them. Per germline, CDR1 SQVTM and CDR2 ANQGSEA. CDR3 length: 12 amino acids. Here the CDR3 reads CSSYRGNQPQHF. The CDR3 bases are TGCAGCAGTTACCGCGGCAATCAGCCCCAGCATTTT.

This clonotype was counted once. CDR3 region: CASRPLAWGREQYF. The CDR3 DNA reads as TGTGCCAGCAGACCTCTAGCTTGGGGCCGCGAGCAGTACTTC. The chain couples TRBV6-2 or TRBV6-3 to TRBJ2-7; D could derive from TRBD1 or TRBD2 (5 bases each). Germline CDR1 and CDR2: MNHEY and SVGEGT. V lost 6 bases and J lost 6, with 18 bases in between. The CDR3 length is 14 residues.

With respect to this clonotype: At one of its ends the junction is not consistent with the germline gene, which may arise from a read error. The chain uses TRBV10-3 and TRBJ2-7, with unresolved D. CDR1 is ENHRY, CDR2 SYGVKD, per germline. The length of the CDR3 is 12 residues. The CDR3 protein is CASSYSAGEQYF. CDR3 DNA: TGTGCCAGCAGTTACTCCGCCGGCGAGCAGTACTTC.

V and J are TRBV13 and TRBJ2-7; possible D gene TRBD2, 5 bases. Germline assignment: CDR1 PRHDT and CDR2 FYEKMQ (reference sequence). Trimming stripped 5 bases from V and 6 bases from J, with 11 bases between. The CDR3 is 12 amino acids. The CDR3 bases are TGTGCCAGCAGCGAAGGAGGCCTCGAGCAGTACTTC. This gives the protein CASSEGGLEQYF.

J is TRBJ2-7 and V is TRBV7-9; no firm D call. Germline assignment: CDR1 SEHNR and CDR2 FQNEAQ (reference sequence). V was pared by 3 bases and J by 7 bases, with 7 bases between. The length of the CDR3 is 11 residues. This CDR3 is CASSFVGEQYF. In DNA, the CDR3 is TGTGCCAGCAGCTTCGTTGGTGAGCAGTACTTC.

There are a few counts of this clonotype. The V call is TRBV7-9, the J call TRBJ1-1; unclear D gene. The CDR3 is 16 residues long. V gave up 5 bases and J gave up 0 bases, with 16 bases separating them. The germline V gene has CDR1 SEHNR and CDR2 FQNEAQ (reference sequence). In DNA, the CDR3 is TGTGCCAGCAGCACCCCCCCCGAAAATTTGAACACTGAAGCTTTCTTT. Residues: CASSTPPENLNTEAFF.

This clonotype occurred a few times. The V and J genes are TRBV5-4 and TRBJ2-5, with D possibly matching TRBD1 (6 bases). The DNA end lines up better with TRBJ2-7; the J call may be wrong. CDR1 and CDR2 (germline): SGHNT, YYREEE (reference sequence). The CDR3 extends over 15 amino acids. In DNA form, the CDR3 reads TGTGCCAGCAGCTTAAAGACAGGTCAATCCTACGAGCAGTACTTC. Protein: CASSLKTGQSYEQYF.

This clonotype occurred many times. The gene calls are TRBV5-4 and TRBJ1-6, with 8 bases matching TRBD1. Per germline, CDR1 SGHNT and CDR2 YYREEE (reference sequence). Trimming at V came to 4 bases and at J to 6 bases, leaving 6 bases not matched to a gene. There are 15 residues in the CDR3. This CDR3 is CASSMDRAPNSPLHF. As DNA, the CDR3 is TGTGCCAGCAGCATGGACAGGGCCCCTAATTCACCCCTCCACTTT.

This clonotype appeared many times. The germline gene is not matched at one end of the junction; a read error may be the cause. V is TRBV29-1 and J is TRBJ2-5, with D perhaps matching TRBD1 or TRBD2 (5 bases each). This CDR3 is built from 12 residues. The germline V gene has CDR1 SQVTM and CDR2 ANQGSEA. CDR3 in DNA: TGCAGCGTTGAAGATGGATCAACTGGGGGATGGTTC. Translating gives CSVEDGSTGGWF.

This clonotype was counted only a few times. V is TRBV7-3 and J is TRBJ2-7; 10 nucleotides align to TRBD1. The CDR3 covers 13 residues. Germline trimming cut 5 bases from V and 6 bases from J; bases unmatched to any gene: 4. Germline V lookup: CDR1 SGHTA, CDR2 FQGTGA. Here the CDR3 reads CASSAGTGAEQYF. The CDR3, as DNA: TGTGCCAGCAGCGCCGGGACAGGGGCCGAGCAGTACTTC.

For this clonotype: This likely comes from a read error, as the CDR3 has no conserved phenylalanine or tryptophan at its end. The limits of the CDR3 on the DNA are not certain, so only TCRdb's listed CDR3 is given. CDR3 amino acids: CASSPPLL. V is TRBV7-9 and J is TRBJ2-5. The CDR3 sequence runs 8 residues, both termini included. Germline CDR1 is SEHNR and CDR2 is FQNEAQ (reference sequence).

J is TRBJ2-7 and V is TRBV29-1, with D maybe TRBD2 (5 bases). Germline assignment: CDR1 SQVTM and CDR2 ANQGSEA. Trimming took off 4 bases at V and 11 bases at J, with 21 bases between the two ends. This CDR3 has 13 residues. CDR3 bases: TGCAGCGTTGTGGGGAGTTCCGAGACCCAGAAGTACTTC. The encoded protein is CSVVGSSETQKYF.

The rearrangement uses TRBV2 and TRBJ2-5; 9 bases line up with TRBD1. The CDR3 runs to 17 residues. V lost 2 bases to trimming and J lost 2 bases; unmatched junction nucleotides: 9. Germline V gives CDR1 SNHLY, CDR2 FYNNEI. The CDR3 is CASSEWLGQGVQETQYF. Written as DNA, the CDR3 is TGTGCCAGCAGTGAATGGCTGGGACAGGGTGTACAAGAGACCCAGTACTTC. Using reference TRBV2 and TRBJ2-5 for the parts outside the CDR3, the full variable domain is EPEVTQTPSHQVTQMGQEVILRCVPISNHLYFYWYRQILGQKVEFLVSFYNNEISEKSEIFDDQFSVERPDGSNFTLKIRSTKLEDSAMYFCASSEWLGQGVQETQYFGPGTRLLVL.

This clonotype was found a few times. This CDR3 is missing its conserved last phenylalanine or tryptophan, likely due to a read error. This chain connects TRBV19 to TRBJ2-6, with a possible D match to TRBD1 (5 bases). V lost 8 bases, J lost 3 bases, and 14 bases lay in between. The CDR3 covers 15 residues. Germline V gene data show CDR1 as LNHDA and CDR2 as SQIVND (reference sequence). CDR3: CASGTGLDGANVLTP. The CDR3 DNA reads TGTGCCAGTGGAACAGGTCTTGATGGGGCCAACGTCCTGACTCCA.

There are many counts of this clonotype. The genes are TRBV7-9 and TRBJ1-2, with D perhaps TRBD1 (6 bases). This CDR3 is 14 amino acids long. From germline, CDR1 is SEHNR and CDR2 FQNEAQ (reference sequence). Trimming stripped 1 base from V and 6 bases from J, with 12 bases between. CDR3 sequence: CASSLGQAYDGYTF. The DNA of the CDR3 is TGTGCCAGCAGCTTAGGACAGGCCTACGATGGCTACACCTTC.

This clonotype was counted only a few times. The V call is TRBV5-1, the J call TRBJ1-2, with 11 positions matching TRBD1. The V gene's germline CDR1 is SGHRS and CDR2 YFSETQ. The CDR3 is 14 amino acids. V gave up 7 bases and J gave up 3 bases; unmatched junction bases: 5. CDR3 region: CASAPGQGDYGYTF. CDR3 coding DNA: TGCGCCAGCGCACCGGGACAGGGGGACTATGGCTACACCTTC. Complete variable domain (other parts from reference TRBV5-1 and TRBJ1-2): KAGVTQTPRYLIKTRGQQVTLSCSPISGHRSVSWYQQTPGQGLQFLFEYFSETQRNKGNFPGRFSGRQFSNSRSEMNVSTLELGDSALYLCASAPGQGDYGYTFGSGTRLTVV.

In this sample, this clonotype turned up many times. This chain connects TRBV7-8 to TRBJ1-3; D may be TRBD1 (5 bases). With 5 bases removed from V and 4 bases from J, the gap between germline ends came to 18 bases. This CDR3 is 16 amino acids long. Germline V lookup: CDR1 SGHVS, CDR2 FQNEAQ. This CDR3 reads CASSLVHAQGGNTIYF. The CDR3 DNA reads as TGTGCCAGCAGCCTGGTCCATGCGCAGGGAGGAAACACCATATATTTT.

This clonotype was seen at least ten times. The J gene is TRBJ1-1, the V gene TRBV29-1; D remains unclear. V was cut by 6 bases and J by 0 bases, with 11 bases left in between. Germline values: CDR1 SQVTM, CDR2 ANQGSEA. The CDR3 runs 13 residues. The CDR3 region has the DNA TGCAGCGTAGAAAGGAAGATGAACACTGAAGCTTTCTTT. It translates to CSVERKMNTEAFF.

The rearrangement joins TRBV11-2 to TRBJ1-2; D is unresolved. This CDR3 is 15 amino acids long. V was pared by 2 bases and J by 1 base, with 11 bases between. CDR1 is SGHAT, CDR2 FQNNGV, per germline. CDR3 nucleotide sequence: TGTGCCAGCAGCTTAATAGCCAATTTTAACTATGGCTACACCTTC. Protein sequence: CASSLIANFNYGYTF.

Details on this clonotype: With a much larger clone just one base away, this may be a read error. This sequence joins TRBV5-1 and TRBJ1-5; 8 bases are shared with TRBD1. The CDR3 covers 15 residues. The trim removed 3 bases at V and 6 bases at J, leaving 8 bases unmatched. Germline lookup yields CDR1 SGHRS and CDR2 YFSETQ. CDR3 loop: CASSSDGQGGQPQHF. The CDR3 DNA reads TGCGCCAGCAGCTCGGACGGACAGGGCGGTCAGCCCCAGCATTTT.

V gene TRBV7-8 combines with J gene TRBJ2-7; TRBD1 aligns across 7 bases. Per the germline V gene, CDR1 is SGHVS and CDR2 is FQNEAQ. V was pared by 4 bases and J by 0 bases, with 6 bases of the junction left unmatched. The CDR3 has 15 amino acids. In nucleotides, the CDR3 is TGTGCCAGCAGCTCCCGGGACAGTTCCTCCTACGAGCAGTACTTC. This encodes CASSSRDSSSYEQYF.

There are many counts of this clonotype. The chain carries TRBV10-3 and TRBJ1-2, with a tentative D call TRBD1 (5 bases). Deletions cut 7 bases from V and 5 bases from J, with 14 bases between. Germline V lookup: CDR1 ENHRY, CDR2 SYGVKD. The CDR3 totals 13 residues. The CDR3 reads CAITAGGVYGYTF. The CDR3 DNA reads TGTGCCATCACCGCGGGGGGGGTGTATGGCTACACCTTC.

This clonotype was counted only a few times. The chain combines TRBV20-1 with TRBJ1-2, with 9 bases that match TRBD1. Trimming removed 3 bases from V and 5 bases from J; junction bases left unmatched: 4. Germline-derived CDR1 and CDR2 are DFQATT and SNEGSKA (reference sequence). The CDR3 extends over 13 amino acids. The CDR3 bases are TGCAGTGCTAGTGGGGGACAGGGTTATGGCTACACCTTC. It is translated as CSASGGQGYGYTF.

As for this clonotype: A read error may be the cause here, since a much bigger clone is one base away. The chain uses TRBV7-9 and TRBJ1-2; D is unresolved. Per germline, CDR1 SEHNR and CDR2 FQNEAQ (reference sequence). The CDR3 spans 14 residues. This chain's CDR3 is CASSLDRGTYGCTF. The CDR3 coding sequence is TGTGCCAGCAGCTTAGATCGAGGAACCTATGGCTGCACCTTC.

Note on this clonotype: A single base separates this from a much larger clone, so it may be a read error. The V and J genes are TRBV11-1 and TRBJ2-7; D gene uncertain. The CDR3 totals 14 residues. Germline V gene lookup returns CDR1 SGHAT and CDR2 FQDESV (reference sequence). The DNA of the CDR3 is TGTGCCAGCAGCTTAGTACAGAGCTCCTACGAGCAGCACTTC. Protein product: CASSLVQSSYEQHF. The complete variable domain, with remaining parts taken from reference TRBV11-1 and TRBJ2-7, reads EAEVAQSPRYKITEKSQAVAFWCDPISGHATLYWYRQILGQGPELLVQFQDESVVDDSQLPKDRFSAERLKGVDSTLKIQPAELGDSAMYLCASSLVQSSYEQHFGPGTRLTVT.

The gene calls are TRBV11-2 and TRBJ2-2, with D tentatively TRBD1 (5 bases). With 5 bases removed from V and 5 bases from J, the gap between germline ends came to 12 bases. The germline V gene encodes CDR1 SGHAT and CDR2 FQNNGV. CDR3 length equals 14 residues. CDR3 nucleotide sequence: TGTGCCAGCAGCGCCGTGGCAGGGACCGGGGAGCTGTTTTTT. Encoded protein: CASSAVAGTGELFF.

The J gene is TRBJ1-5, the V gene TRBV19, with D maybe TRBD1 (6 bases). Germline V gene data show CDR1 as LNHDA and CDR2 as SQIVND (reference sequence). The CDR3 contains 17 residues. Trimming removed 3 bases from V and 0 bases from J, with 15 bases in between. This CDR3 is CASSIISTGHSNQPQHF. CDR3 DNA: TGTGCCAGTAGTATTATTTCGACAGGACATAGCAATCAGCCCCAGCATTTT.

This clonotype was observed a handful of times. V and J are TRBV20-1 and TRBJ1-1; 7 bases fit TRBD1. This CDR3 is built from 14 residues. Germline V CDR1 and CDR2: DFQATT, SNEGSKA (reference sequence). V trimming: 3 bases; J trimming: 6 bases; junction bases outside the gene matches: 10. CDR3: CSARGDSGYAEAFF. DNA for the CDR3: TGCAGTGCTAGGGGGGACAGTGGATACGCTGAAGCTTTCTTT.

The V call is TRBV10-3, the J call TRBJ2-7, with 9 bases aligning to TRBD2. The CDR3 contains 14 residues. The germline gives CDR1 ENHRY, CDR2 SYGVKD. Trimming removed 1 base from V and 5 bases from J; junction bases left unmatched: 3. CDR3 amino acids: CAISEFLAGNEQYF. The DNA of the CDR3 is TGTGCCATCAGTGAGTTTCTAGCGGGGAACGAGCAGTACTTC.